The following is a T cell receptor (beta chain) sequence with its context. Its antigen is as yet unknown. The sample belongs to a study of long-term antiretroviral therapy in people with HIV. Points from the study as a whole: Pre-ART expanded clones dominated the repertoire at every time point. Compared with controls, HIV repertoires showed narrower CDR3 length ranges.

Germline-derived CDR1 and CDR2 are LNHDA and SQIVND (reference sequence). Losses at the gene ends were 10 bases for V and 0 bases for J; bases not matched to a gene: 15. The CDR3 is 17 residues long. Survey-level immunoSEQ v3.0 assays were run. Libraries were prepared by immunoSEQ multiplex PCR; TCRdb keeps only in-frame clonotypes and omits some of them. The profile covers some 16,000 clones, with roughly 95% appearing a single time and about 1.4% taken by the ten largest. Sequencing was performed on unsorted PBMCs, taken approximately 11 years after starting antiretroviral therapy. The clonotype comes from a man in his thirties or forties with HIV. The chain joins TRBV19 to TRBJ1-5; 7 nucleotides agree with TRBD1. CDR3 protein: CATQTGTAMYSNQPQHF. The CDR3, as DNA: TGTGCCACACAAACCGGGACAGCTATGTATAGCAATCAGCCCCAGCATTTT.